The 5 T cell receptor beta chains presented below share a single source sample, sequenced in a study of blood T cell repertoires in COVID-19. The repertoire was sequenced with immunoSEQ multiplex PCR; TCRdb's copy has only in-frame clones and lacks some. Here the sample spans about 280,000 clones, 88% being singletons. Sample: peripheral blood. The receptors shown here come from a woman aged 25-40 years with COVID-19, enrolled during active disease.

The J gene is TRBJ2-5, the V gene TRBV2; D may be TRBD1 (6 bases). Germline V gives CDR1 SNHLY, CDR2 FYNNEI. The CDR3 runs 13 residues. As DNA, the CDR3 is TGTGCTGACGGGGCCAGGGGTATTGAGACCCAGTACTTC. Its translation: CADGARGIETQYF.

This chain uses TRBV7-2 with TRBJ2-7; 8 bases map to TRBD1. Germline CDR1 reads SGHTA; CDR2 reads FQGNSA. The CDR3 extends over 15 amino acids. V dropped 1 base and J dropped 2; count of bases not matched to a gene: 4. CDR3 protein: CASSLEGQATYEQYF. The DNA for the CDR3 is TGTGCCAGCAGCTTAGAGGGACAGGCTACCTACGAGCAGTACTTC.

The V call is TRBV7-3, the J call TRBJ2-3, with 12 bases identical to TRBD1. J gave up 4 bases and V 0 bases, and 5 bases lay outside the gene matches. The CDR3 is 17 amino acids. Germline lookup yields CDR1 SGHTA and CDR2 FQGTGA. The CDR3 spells CASSLTGQGARSDTQYF. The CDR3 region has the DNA TGTGCCAGCAGCTTAACGGGACAGGGGGCGCGGTCAGATACGCAGTATTTT.

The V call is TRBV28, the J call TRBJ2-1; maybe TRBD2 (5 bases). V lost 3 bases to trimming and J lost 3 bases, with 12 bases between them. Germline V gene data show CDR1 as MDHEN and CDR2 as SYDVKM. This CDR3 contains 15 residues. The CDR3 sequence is CASSLYAGSYNEQFF. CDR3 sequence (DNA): TGTGCCAGCAGTTTGTACGCGGGCAGCTACAATGAGCAGTTCTTC.

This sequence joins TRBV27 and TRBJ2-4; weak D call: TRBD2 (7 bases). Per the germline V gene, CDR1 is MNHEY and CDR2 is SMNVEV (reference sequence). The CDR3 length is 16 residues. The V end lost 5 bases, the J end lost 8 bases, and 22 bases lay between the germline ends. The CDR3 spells CASSPQWGGARDIQYF. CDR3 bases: TGTGCCAGCAGTCCCCAGTGGGGGGGGGCGCGAGACATTCAGTACTTC.